The rows below give T cell receptor beta chains drawn from one sample of a study of blood T cell repertoires in COVID-19. Only in-frame clones appear in the TCRdb table, and some are missing; sequencing was by immunoSEQ multiplex PCR. The sample has some 530,000 clones; 70% to 90% are singletons. Sequenced material: peripheral blood. These receptors originate from a human donor in a cohort sampled during active COVID-19. CDR3s include the opening cysteine and the closing phenylalanine or tryptophan. Each record gives: D gene, clone size, J gene, V gene, CDR3 protein, CDR3 DNA. The D gene is left open where the match is weak. Not every row has a clone size; where given, it reads once, few, many or a size class.

- | once | TRBJ1-2 | TRBV7-9 | CASSAIQGNYGYTF | TGTGCCAGCAGCGCCATACAGGGTAACTATGGCTACACCTTC
- | few | TRBJ1-5 | TRBV30 | CAWSPNRDQPQHF | TGTGCCTGGAGTCCGAACAGGGATCAGCCCCAGCATTTT
TRBD1 | - | TRBJ1-5 | TRBV11-2 | CASSAGQAGNQPQHF | TGTGCCAGCAGCGCCGGACAGGCTGGCAATCAGCCCCAGCATTTT
TRBD2 | once | TRBJ2-7 | TRBV7-2 | CASSLSAGGPEQYF | TGTGCCAGCAGCTTATCAGCGGGAGGCCCCGAGCAGTACTTC
TRBD1 | - | TRBJ2-7 | TRBV3-1/TRBV3-2 | CASSPEGTGFYEQYF | TGTGCCAGCAGCCCTGAAGGGACAGGGTTCTACGAGCAGTACTTC
TRBD2 | - | TRBJ2-7 | TRBV4-2 | CASSQTSGPYEQYF | TGTGCCAGCAGCCAAACTAGCGGGCCCTACGAGCAGTACTTC
TRBD1 | - | TRBJ2-5 | TRBV5-1 | CASSPGTGRMETQYF | TGCGCCAGCAGCCCTGGGACAGGGAGAATGGAGACCCAGTACTTC
TRBD2 | - | TRBJ2-7 | TRBV15 | CATSRDGGASGRTYEQYF | TGTGCCACCAGCAGAGATGGAGGCGCTAGCGGGAGAACCTACGAGCAGTACTTC
TRBD1 | - | TRBJ2-7 | TRBV28 | CASVALGTGSYEQYF | TGTGCCAGCGTTGCCCTCGGGACAGGGTCCTACGAGCAGTACTTC
TRBD2 | few | TRBJ2-1 | TRBV7-9 | CASSLGKGAGGSNEQFF | TGTGCCAGCAGTCTCGGCAAAGGAGCGGGAGGAAGCAATGAGCAGTTCTTC
- | - | TRBJ2-2 | TRBV19 | CASGRGANTGELFF | TGTGCCAGTGGTAGGGGGGCGAACACCGGGGAGCTGTTTTTT
TRBD2 | - | TRBJ2-3 | TRBV24-1 | CATQREDTDTQYF | TGTGCCACACAGCGGGAAGATACAGATACGCAGTATTTT
- | - | TRBJ1-4 | TRBV7-2 | CASSVLGSGKLFF | TGTGCCAGCAGCGTTCTAGGTTCGGGAAAACTGTTTTTT
- | - | TRBJ2-7 | TRBV28 | CASSFGGSSSYEQYF | TGTGCCAGCAGTTTTGGGGGCTCAAGCTCCTACGAGCAGTACTTC
- | - | TRBJ2-3 | TRBV10-3 | CAISETTNTQYF | TGTGCCATCAGTGAGACAACAAATACGCAGTATTTT
- | few | TRBJ2-3 | TRBV5-1 | CASSSGILRTDTQYF | TGCGCCAGCAGCTCTGGAATTCTCAGGACAGATACGCAGTATTTT
- | once | TRBJ2-3 | TRBV6-1 | CASSDLRTTGRRTDTQYF | TGTGCCAGCAGTGACCTACGGACGACAGGGAGGAGGACAGATACGCAGTATTTT
TRBD1 | - | TRBJ1-1 | TRBV28 | CASINRPGTGSTEAFF | TGTGCCAGCATCAACCGACCCGGGACAGGGTCCACTGAAGCTTTCTTT
- | - | TRBJ1-6 | TRBV7-8 | CASQRDINFNSPLHF | TGTGCCAGCCAGCGGGACATTAATTTTAATTCACCCCTCCACTTT
TRBD1 | - | TRBJ1-2 | TRBV30 | CAWSLQGARDGYTF | TGTGCCTGGAGCCTACAGGGGGCGCGTGATGGCTACACCTTC
- | - | TRBJ2-3 | TRBV6-6 | CASRRDTDTQYF | TGTGCCAGCAGGCGGGACACAGATACGCAGTATTTT
- | - | TRBJ1-3 | TRBV30 | CAWSVGRSGNTIYF | TGTGCCTGGAGTGTTGGGCGCTCTGGAAACACCATATATTTT
- | - | TRBJ1-2 | TRBV4-3 | CASSQGPNFGNKGEANYGYTF | TGCGCCAGCAGCCAAGGTCCTAATTTCGGGAATAAAGGTGAAGCTAACTATGGCTACACCTTC
- | - | TRBJ1-1 | TRBV7-6 | CASSLVGQLNTEAFF | TGTGCCAGCAGCTTAGTCGGACAGCTAAACACTGAAGCTTTCTTT
- | - | TRBJ1-5 | TRBV28 | CASSVVGGGNQPQHF | TGTGCCAGCAGTGTGGTAGGGGGGGGAAATCAGCCCCAGCATTTT
TRBD2 | - | TRBJ2-2 | TRBV3-1/TRBV3-2 | CASSLLAVNTGELFF | TGTGCCAGCAGTCTACTAGCGGTTAACACCGGGGAGCTGTTTTTT
- | - | TRBJ2-3 | TRBV11-2 | CASSLGDLADTQYF | TGTGCCAGCAGCTTAGGGGACTTAGCAGATACGCAGTATTTT
- | - | TRBJ1-4 | TRBV9 | CASSADSGLTRGPLYNEKLFF | TGTGCCAGCAGCGCTGATTCGGGGCTGACCAGGGGCCCCCTTTATAATGAAAAACTGTTTTTT
- | - | TRBJ2-7 | TRBV11-2 | CASSLYRALYEQYF | TGTGCCAGCAGCTTGTACAGGGCCCTCTACGAGCAGTACTTC
- | - | TRBJ1-2 | TRBV6-6 | CASSPPEWRPNYGYTF | TGTGCCAGCAGCCCTCCTGAGTGGAGGCCCAACTATGGCTACACCTTC
TRBD2 | - | TRBJ2-4 | TRBV3-1/TRBV3-2 | CASSQEGGLYIQYF | TGTGCCAGCAGCCAAGAGGGGGGGTTGTACATTCAGTACTTC
- | - | TRBJ1-1 | TRBV5-6 | CASSLPRQSGNTEAFF | TGTGCCAGCAGCTTGCCGAGACAGTCGGGGAACACTGAAGCTTTCTTT
- | - | TRBJ2-1 | TRBV30 | CACPRGSGPYNEQFF | TGTGCCTGTCCCAGGGGTTCCGGTCCGTACAATGAGCAGTTCTTC
- | once | TRBJ2-3 | TRBV9 | CASSVGLYTDTQYF | TGTGCCAGCAGCGTTGGGCTATACACAGATACGCAGTATTTT
- | - | TRBJ1-5 | TRBV7-2 | CASSPPRGGQPQHF | TGTGCCAGCAGCCCGCCGCGGGGGGGTCAGCCCCAGCATTTT
- | - | TRBJ2-1 | TRBV11-2 | CASSLGTSITSYNEQFF | TGTGCCAGCAGCTTAGGAACTAGTATAACCTCCTACAATGAGCAGTTCTTC
- | - | TRBJ1-2 | TRBV19 | CASSIPGSNPYGYTF | TGTGCCAGTAGTATACCGGGATCTAACCCCTATGGCTACACCTTC
- | - | TRBJ1-2 | TRBV28 | CASSPPGRNYGYTF | TGTGCCAGCAGTCCCCCAGGGCGAAACTATGGCTACACCTTC
TRBD2 | few | TRBJ2-3 | TRBV9 | CASSVGLAGNGDTQYF | TGTGCCAGCAGCGTCGGACTAGCGGGAAACGGAGATACGCAGTATTTT
- | - | TRBJ1-2 | TRBV15 | CATSREYTVYGYTF | TGTGCCACCAGCAGAGAGTATACAGTGTATGGCTACACCTTC
TRBD1 | - | TRBJ2-7 | TRBV23-1 | CARRDRSTTYEQYF | TGCGCCAGACGGGACAGGTCGACGACCTACGAGCAGTACTTC
TRBD1 | - | TRBJ1-2 | TRBV6-5 | CAILNRGRGYGYTF | TGTGCCATCCTTAACAGGGGGCGGGGGTATGGCTACACCTTC
TRBD2 | - | TRBJ2-2 | TRBV7-3 | CASSLIVAGGPEGTGELFF | TGTGCCAGCAGCTTAATAGTAGCGGGAGGGCCAGAAGGCACCGGGGAGCTGTTTTTT
- | once | TRBJ2-5 | TRBV29-1 | CSVALNGDIRETQYF | TGCAGCGTGGCACTTAACGGGGACATTAGGGAGACCCAGTACTTC
TRBD1 | - | TRBJ1-2 | TRBV28 | CASRTTGGNYGYTF | TGTGCCAGCAGAACTACAGGGGGCAACTATGGCTACACCTTC
TRBD1 | - | TRBJ1-5 | TRBV6-5 | CASNRDRGNQPQHF | TGTGCCAGCAATAGAGACAGGGGCAATCAGCCCCAGCATTTT
TRBD2 | - | TRBJ2-3 | TRBV29-1 | CSSNSGSGFGVSDTQYF | TGCAGCTCCAATAGCGGGAGCGGATTCGGGGTGTCAGATACGCAGTATTTT
- | - | TRBJ2-3 | TRBV24-1 | CATSDPRQGTDTQYF | TGTGCCACCAGTGATCCCCGACAGGGCACAGATACGCAGTATTTT
TRBD1 | - | TRBJ2-7 | TRBV2 | CASSEDRVYEQYF | TGTGCCAGCAGTGAGGACAGGGTCTACGAGCAGTACTTC
TRBD1 | - | TRBJ2-7 | TRBV7-2 | CASSLGNRGTYEQYF | TGTGCCAGCAGCTTAGGTAACAGGGGCACCTACGAGCAGTACTTC